These 3 T cell receptor beta chains came from one sample sequenced in a study of T-cell memory formation after mild COVID-19. TCRdb analysed the 5' RACE reads with MiXCR anew, one entry per CDR3 protein. The data show about 350,000 distinct CDR3 sequences, approximately 27% seen once. The specimen was PBMCs or a T cell subset sorted from them (not recorded which). The receptors derive from an adult woman who had mild COVID-19 (a few samples of this study predate the infection). Cell type and time point are not known.

This clonotype was seen a handful of times. The genes are TRBV4-2 and TRBJ1-6, with unresolved D. This CDR3 has 17 residues. V lost 0 bases and J lost 1, with 10 bases in between. Germline CDR1 and CDR2: LGHNA and YNFKEQ. CDR3 sequence: CASSQDAVRSYNSPLHF. Written as DNA, the CDR3 is TGTGCCAGCAGCCAAGATGCTGTCAGATCCTATAATTCACCCCTCCACTTT.

This clonotype was counted between two and nine times. The chain recombines TRBV6-5 with TRBJ1-2; D may be TRBD1 (6 bases). Per the germline V gene, CDR1 is MNHEY and CDR2 is SVGAGI. V was pared by 6 bases and J by 4 bases, with 15 bases between. The length of the CDR3 is 14 residues. The CDR3 DNA follows: TGTGCCAGCAGAACACTACAGGGCTTCTATGGCTACACCTTC. Its translation is CASRTLQGFYGYTF.

The gene calls are TRBV2 and TRBJ1-1, with D maybe TRBD1 (5 bases). The CDR3 is made up of 12 amino acids. V lost 7 bases and J 0 bases, leaving 6 bases between the germline ends. The V gene's germline CDR1 is SNHLY and CDR2 FYNNEI. The CDR3 sequence is CASMTVNTEAFF. The DNA for the CDR3 is TGTGCCAGCATGACAGTGAACACTGAAGCTTTCTTT. The variable domain in full, completed from reference TRBV2 and TRBJ1-1, reads EPEVTQTPSHQVTQMGQEVILRCVPISNHLYFYWYRQILGQKVEFLVSFYNNEISEKSEIFDDQFSVERPDGSNFTLKIRSTKLEDSAMYFCASMTVNTEAFFGQGTRLTVV.